This T cell receptor (beta chain) was sequenced in a study of blood T cell repertoires in COVID-19. Across the study: Researchers got acute and convalescent COVID-19 samples from the United States, Italy and Spain. The cDNA or gDNA used as material had been derived from T cells, B-cell-depleted T cells, or PBMCs.

In this sample, this clone turned up a few times. Source study methods: Estimation of nucleated cell counts relied on the amplification of reference gene primers. TCRdb keeps only in-frame clones here, not all; method: immunoSEQ multiplex PCR. V and J calls and clone size follow that table, whereas D and trimming were derived from the DNA. This table has about 150,000 clones, about four fifths appearing once. Germline V gene data show CDR1 as SGHVS and CDR2 as FQNEAQ. J gave up 0 bases and V 5 bases, and 8 bases lay outside the gene matches. This CDR3 comprises 17 residues. The sample was peripheral blood. J is TRBJ1-3 and V is TRBV7-8; 9 bases map to TRBD1. The source of this sequence is a human donor with acute or convalescent COVID-19. The donor label of this sample is uncertain. CDR3 in amino acids: CASSPWDRASSGNTIYF. CDR3 sequence (DNA): TGTGCCAGCAGCCCCTGGGACAGGGCGAGCTCTGGAAACACCATATATTTT.